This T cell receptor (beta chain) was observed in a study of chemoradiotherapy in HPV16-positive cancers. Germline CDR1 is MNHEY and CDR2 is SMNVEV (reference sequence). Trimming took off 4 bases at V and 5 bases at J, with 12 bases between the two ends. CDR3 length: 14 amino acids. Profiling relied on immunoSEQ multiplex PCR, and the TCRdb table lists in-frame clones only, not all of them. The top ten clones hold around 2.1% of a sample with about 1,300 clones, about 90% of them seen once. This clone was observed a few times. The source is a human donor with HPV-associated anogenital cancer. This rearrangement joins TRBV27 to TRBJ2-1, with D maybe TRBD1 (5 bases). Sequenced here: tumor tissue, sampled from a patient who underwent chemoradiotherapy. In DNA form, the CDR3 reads TGTGCCAGCAGTTCGGCCAGGGCCCACAATGAGCAGTTCTTC. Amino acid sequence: CASSSARAHNEQFF.